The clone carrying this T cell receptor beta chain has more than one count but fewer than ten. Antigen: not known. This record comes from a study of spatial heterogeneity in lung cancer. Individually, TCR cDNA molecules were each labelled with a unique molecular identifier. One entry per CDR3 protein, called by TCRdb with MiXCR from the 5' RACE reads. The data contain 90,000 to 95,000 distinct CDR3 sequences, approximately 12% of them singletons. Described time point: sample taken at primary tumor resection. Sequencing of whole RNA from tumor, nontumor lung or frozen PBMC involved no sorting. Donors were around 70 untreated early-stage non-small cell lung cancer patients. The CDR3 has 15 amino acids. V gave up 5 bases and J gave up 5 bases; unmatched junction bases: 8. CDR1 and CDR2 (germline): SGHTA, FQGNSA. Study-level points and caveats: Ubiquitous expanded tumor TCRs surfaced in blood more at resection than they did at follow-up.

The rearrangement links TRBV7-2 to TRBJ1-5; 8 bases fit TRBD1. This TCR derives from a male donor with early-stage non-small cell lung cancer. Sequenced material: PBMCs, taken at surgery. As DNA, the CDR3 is TGTGCCAGCAGCCAACGGACAGGGAAGGATCAGCCCCAGCATTTT. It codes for CASSQRTGKDQPQHF.